These 13 T cell receptor beta chains were all obtained from the same sample, sequenced in a study of human T cells and chemical hapten exposure (dated by TCRdb to the early 2020s). The protocol used for the library was RACE. Sequenced using a NextSeq 500. The public reads were reprocessed in TCRdb via fastp at Q25 and MiXCR, keeping in-frame beta chains. Records with the same CDR3 protein are collapsed into one entry carrying the most frequent genes and DNA. Present in this sample are fewer than 300,000 distinct CDR3 sequences, roughly 8.9% of which were seen just once. The ten largest clones take up over 2% of the sample. According to the study, the label for this sample's time point signals: pre-sensitization, week 0. The treatment or condition label, as the study defines it: therapeutic diphenylcyclopropenone sensitization with weekly scalp DPC. The source material was whole blood, sampled in connection with sensitization to the hapten diphenylcyclopropenone (DPC). The origin of the receptors is a woman aged 40 to 49 with alopecia areata. Some clones in this sample may be carry-over from other donors' samples.

This clonotype appeared many times. The chain recombines TRBV29-1 with TRBJ2-5; no clear D gene. V was trimmed by 3 bases and J by 5 bases, leaving 10 bases between them. Per germline, CDR1 SQVTM and CDR2 ANQGSEA. CDR3 length: 12 amino acids. The CDR3 loop is CSVEKGPETQYF. The CDR3 DNA reads as TGCAGCGTTGAGAAGGGTCCGGAGACCCAGTACTTC.

This clonotype was observed a handful of times. The chain combines TRBV12-3 or TRBV12-4 with TRBJ1-5; 9 positions agree with TRBD1. CDR3 size: 15 residues. Unmatched junction bases numbered 6, after V lost 2 bases and J lost 7 bases. As DNA, the CDR3 is TGTGCCAGCAGTTTAACAGGGGGCCCGGGGCAGCCCCAGCATTTT. This sequence encodes CASSLTGGPGQPQHF.

This clonotype was counted only a few times. The rearrangement uses TRBV6-5 and TRBJ2-7; TRBD2 matches 9 bases. Germline V gene lookup returns CDR1 MNHEY and CDR2 SVGAGI. This CDR3 is built from 14 residues. J lost 2 bases, V lost 2 bases, and 1 base had no gene match. The CDR3 DNA follows: TGTGCCAGCAGTTACACTAGCGGGCCCTACGAGCAGTACTTC. Translating gives CASSYTSGPYEQYF.

The table lists this clonotype with many counts. The chain has TRBV29-1 and TRBJ2-3; D unresolved. Trimming cost V 7 bases and J 0 bases, with 14 bases left between them. The CDR3 extends over 14 amino acids. Germline lookup yields CDR1 SQVTM and CDR2 ANQGSEA. The DNA of the CDR3 is TGCAGCGCCGCCAGAGAGTCTAGCACAGATACGCAGTATTTT. It codes for CSAARESSTDTQYF.

This clonotype was seen only a few times. This chain links TRBV4-3 with TRBJ2-2; D ambiguous. Germline values: CDR1 LGHNA, CDR2 YSLEER. The CDR3 consists of 16 residues. V shed 0 bases and J shed 4 bases, with 12 bases lying between them. Here the CDR3 DNA reads TGCGCCAGCAGCCAAGAGTCTGGGGTTGGCACCGGGGAGCTGTTTTTT. It yields the protein CASSQESGVGTGELFF.

The V and J genes are TRBV28 and TRBJ1-1; 8 bases are a match to TRBD1. Germline V gene sequence: CDR1 MDHEN, CDR2 SYDVKM. This CDR3 has 12 residues. V lost 3 bases and J lost 11; bases outside the gene matches: 5. This CDR3 reads CASSLDRERAFF. CDR3 DNA sequence: TGTGCCAGCAGTTTGGACAGGGAAAGGGCTTTCTTT.

This clonotype was detected a few times. The CDR3 sequence: CASSRDRDSYEQYF. DNA for the CDR3: TGTGCCAGCAGCCGTGACAGGGACTCCTACGAGCAGTACTTC. The chain uses TRBV6-5 and TRBJ2-7; 7 bases map to TRBD1. The length of the CDR3 is 14 residues. Germline V gene lookup returns CDR1 MNHEY and CDR2 SVGAGI. Trimming removed 6 bases from V and 0 bases from J; junction bases left unmatched: 5.

V usage is TRBV12-3 or TRBV12-4 and J usage is TRBJ2-3, with TRBD1 identical over 7 bases. Trimming took 5 bases from V and 8 from J; bases not matched to a gene: 13. The CDR3 spans 15 residues. The chain's CDR3 is CASSGQAPSTPTQYF. CDR3 in DNA: TGTGCCAGCAGTGGACAGGCCCCGAGCACGCCTACGCAGTATTTT.

This clonotype was seen at least ten times. CDR3 loop: CASSDGPSTYEQYF. The CDR3 DNA sequence: TGCGCCAGCAGCGACGGGCCGTCAACCTACGAGCAGTACTTC. This chain uses TRBV5-1 with TRBJ2-7; D is unresolved. CDR1 SGHRS and CDR2 YFSETQ come from the germline V gene. V lost 4 bases to trimming and J lost 2 bases, with 13 bases between them. The CDR3 extends over 14 amino acids.

This clonotype was picked up many times. The chain combines TRBV4-3 with TRBJ2-7; D perhaps matches TRBD2 (5 bases). Between the trimmed V and J ends, which lost 1 base and 3 bases, there was a span of 16 bases. There are 16 residues in the CDR3. Germline CDR1 LGHNA, CDR2 YSLEER. The CDR3 bases are TGCGCCAGCAGCCAAGGGAGGAACACCAAATTCTACGAGCAGTACTTC. Its protein product is CASSQGRNTKFYEQYF.

The table lists this clonotype with many counts. The rearrangement links TRBV6-2 or TRBV6-3 to TRBJ2-3, with 7 bases that match TRBD2. Germline lookup yields CDR1 MNHEY and CDR2 SVGEGT. The CDR3 has 16 amino acids. The V segment lost 2 bases and the J segment 4 bases; nucleotides outside the gene matches: 9. The CDR3 DNA follows: TGTGCCAGCAGTTACGCTCCGTGGGAGGGTCCAGATACGCAGTATTTT. The encoded protein is CASSYAPWEGPDTQYF.

This clonotype has a handful of counts. V gene TRBV20-1 combines with J gene TRBJ2-1; 9 positions agree with TRBD2. The CDR3 length is 15 residues. Germline loops: CDR1 DFQATT, CDR2 SNEGSKA (reference sequence). V shed 5 bases, J shed 4 bases, and the junction held 9 bases outside the gene matches. In DNA form, the CDR3 reads TGCAGTGCTGTAGCGGGAGTGGCTAGGTACAATGAGCAGTTCTTC. Translating it yields CSAVAGVARYNEQFF.

This clonotype appeared many times. The genes are TRBV10-3 and TRBJ2-7; maybe TRBD1 (7 bases). The germline V gene has CDR1 ENHRY and CDR2 SYGVKD. There are 14 residues in the CDR3. V lost 7 bases and J lost 4, with 17 bases in between. The CDR3 DNA reads TGTGCCATCACCCCAGGGGGAGGCTCTTACGAGCAGTACTTC. Residues: CAITPGGGSYEQYF.